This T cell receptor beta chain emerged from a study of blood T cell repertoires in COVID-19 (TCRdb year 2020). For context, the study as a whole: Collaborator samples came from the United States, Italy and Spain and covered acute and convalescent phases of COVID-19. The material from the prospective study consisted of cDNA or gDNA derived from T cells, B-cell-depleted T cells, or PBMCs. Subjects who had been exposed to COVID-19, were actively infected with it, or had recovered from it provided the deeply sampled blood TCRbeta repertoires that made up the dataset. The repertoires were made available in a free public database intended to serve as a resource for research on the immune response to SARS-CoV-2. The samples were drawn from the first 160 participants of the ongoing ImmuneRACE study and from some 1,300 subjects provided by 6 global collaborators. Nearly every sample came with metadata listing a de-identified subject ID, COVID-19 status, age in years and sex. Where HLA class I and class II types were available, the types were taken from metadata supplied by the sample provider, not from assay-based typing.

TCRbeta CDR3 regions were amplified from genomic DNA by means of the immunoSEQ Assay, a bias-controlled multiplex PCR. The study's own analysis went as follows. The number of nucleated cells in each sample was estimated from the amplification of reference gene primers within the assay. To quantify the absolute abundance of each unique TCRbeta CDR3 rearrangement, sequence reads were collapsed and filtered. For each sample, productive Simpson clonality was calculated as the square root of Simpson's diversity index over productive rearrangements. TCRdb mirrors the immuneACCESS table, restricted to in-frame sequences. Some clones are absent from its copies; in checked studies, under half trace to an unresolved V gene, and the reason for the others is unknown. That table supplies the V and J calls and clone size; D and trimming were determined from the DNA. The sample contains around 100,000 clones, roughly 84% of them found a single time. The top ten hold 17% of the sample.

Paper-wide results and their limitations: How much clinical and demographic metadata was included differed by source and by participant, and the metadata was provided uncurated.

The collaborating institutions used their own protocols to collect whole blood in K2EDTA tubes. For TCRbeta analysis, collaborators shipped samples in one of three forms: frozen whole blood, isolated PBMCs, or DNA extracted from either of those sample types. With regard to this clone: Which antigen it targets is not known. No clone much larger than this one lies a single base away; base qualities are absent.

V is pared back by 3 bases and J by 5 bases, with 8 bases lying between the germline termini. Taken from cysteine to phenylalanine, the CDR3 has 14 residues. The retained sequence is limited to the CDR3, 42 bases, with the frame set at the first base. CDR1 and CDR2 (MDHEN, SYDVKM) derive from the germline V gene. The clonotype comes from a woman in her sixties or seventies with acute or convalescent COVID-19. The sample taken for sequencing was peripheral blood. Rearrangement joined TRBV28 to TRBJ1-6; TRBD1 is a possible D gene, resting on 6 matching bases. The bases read TGTGCCAGCAGTTTGGACAGAAATAATTCACCCCTCCACTTT. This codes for CASSLDRNNSPLHF.